This TCR beta chain is from a study of OX40 agonist ivuxolimab in advanced cancers. For the study at large: A diagnosis of hepatocellular carcinoma, melanoma, renal cell or head and neck cancer was present in dose-escalation patients.

To note about this clone: The antigen is unknown.

The method was immunoSEQ multiplex PCR; TCRdb's version includes in-frame clones alone and lacks a portion of them. The sample includes 100,000 to 110,000 clones, 89% of them seen just once. V gave up 0 bases and J gave up 2 bases, with 11 bases separating them. Germline V gene lookup returns CDR1 LNHNV and CDR2 YYDKDF (reference sequence). The CDR3 length is 16 residues. Whole-study findings and limits: On average, CD8+ T cells had more expanded clones than CD4+.

The source material was CD4+ or CD8+ T cells sorted from blood, sampled in a trial of the OX40 agonist ivuxolimab. This TCR came from an adult with an advanced solid tumor such as melanoma, head and neck, liver or kidney cancer. The rearrangement links TRBV15 to TRBJ1-5, with D unresolved. In DNA form, the CDR3 reads TGTGCCACCAGCAGAGATCTGTCCCAGGGCAATCAGCCCCAGCATTTT. It codes for CATSRDLSQGNQPQHF.